The 3 T cell receptor beta chains below come from one sample, sequenced in a study of blood T cell repertoires in COVID-19. Here immunoSEQ multiplex PCR was the method, and the copy in TCRdb shows in-frame clones only, minus some. The repertoire includes about 240,000 clones, about four fifths of them detected once, and approximately 9.6% sits in the top ten. Sequenced material: peripheral blood. The receptor set was obtained from a woman at least 80 years old with acute or convalescent COVID-19.

This sequence joins TRBV2 and TRBJ1-5; 7 positions agree with TRBD1. The CDR3 loop spans 14 amino acids. With 6 bases clipped from V and 6 bases from J, the junction kept 8 bases outside the gene matches. Germline assignment: CDR1 SNHLY and CDR2 FYNNEI. This chain's CDR3 is CASRATGFVQPQHF. The CDR3 DNA is TGTGCCAGCAGAGCGACAGGGTTCGTTCAGCCCCAGCATTTT.

This clone was counted once. V usage is TRBV28 and J usage is TRBJ2-2, with TRBD1 matching 9 bases. J was trimmed by 2 bases and V by 6 bases; bases with no gene match: 7. CDR3 length equals 16 residues. Germline assignment: CDR1 MDHEN and CDR2 SYDVKM. The CDR3 DNA follows: TGTGCCAGCAGACCTACGACAGGGGGAAACACCGGGGAGCTGTTTTTT. Amino acid sequence: CASRPTTGGNTGELFF.

The chain is built from TRBV3-1 (or the pseudogene TRBV3-2) and TRBJ1-2, with D perhaps matching TRBD1 (5 bases). Germline-derived CDR1 and CDR2 are LGHDT and YNNKEL (reference sequence). V shed 3 bases and J shed 3 bases, with 14 bases lying between them. The CDR3 loop spans 15 amino acids. CDR3 protein: CASSHRGAAHYGYTF. CDR3 sequence (DNA): TGTGCCAGCAGCCACCGTGGGGCAGCGCACTATGGCTACACCTTC.